This paragraph reports one T cell receptor (beta chain). CDR3 length equals 14 residues. Germline lookup yields CDR1 LNHDA and CDR2 SQIVND (reference sequence). The ends were cut back, 5 bases at V and 1 base at J, with 9 bases in the middle. Amplification used 60 Vbeta primers and 13 Jbeta primers. Assay: immunoSEQ multiplex PCR; the TCRdb copy retains only in-frame clones and omits some. The sample shows more than 95,000 clones, approximately 78% of them seen only once. The data are from a study of cytomegalovirus exposure and HLA in healthy donors. The sequenced sample consisted of PBMCs. V is TRBV19 and J is TRBJ1-5, with a tentative D call TRBD1 (5 bases). This sequence was found in a woman aged 40 to 55 in good health and CMV-seronegative. The CDR3 coding sequence is TGTGCCAGTAGTCAGGGTGAGAGCAATCAGCCCCAGCATTTT. Its protein product is CASSQGESNQPQHF.